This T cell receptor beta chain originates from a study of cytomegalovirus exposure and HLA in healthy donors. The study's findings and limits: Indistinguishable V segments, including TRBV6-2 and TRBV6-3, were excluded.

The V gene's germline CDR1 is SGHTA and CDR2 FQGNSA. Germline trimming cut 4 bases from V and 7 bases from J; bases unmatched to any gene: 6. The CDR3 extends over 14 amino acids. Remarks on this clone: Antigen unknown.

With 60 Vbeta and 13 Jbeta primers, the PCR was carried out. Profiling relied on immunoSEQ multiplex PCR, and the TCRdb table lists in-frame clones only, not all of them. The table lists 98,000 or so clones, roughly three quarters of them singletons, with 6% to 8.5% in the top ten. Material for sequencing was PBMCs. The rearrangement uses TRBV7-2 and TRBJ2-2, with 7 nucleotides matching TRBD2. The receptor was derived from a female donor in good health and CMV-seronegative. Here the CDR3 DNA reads TGTGCCAGCAGCTGGACTAGTGGTGGCGGGGAGCTGTTTTTT. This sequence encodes CASSWTSGGGELFF.